These 20 T cell receptor beta chains originate from one sample sequenced in a study of CD8+CD57+ T cells in acquired aplastic anemia. Genomic DNA was employed as the template in profiling TCR beta VDJ and CDR3. TCRdb re-derived calls from the reads in MiXCR, one entry per CDR3 protein. The repertoire holds 150,000 to 200,000 distinct CDR3 sequences, with around 50% as singletons. For sequencing, patients were chosen who had shown expansion of CD8+CD57+ cells by flow cytometry. Specimen: sorted CD4+, CD8+, or CD8+CD57+ T cells (not recorded which) from PBMCs. These receptor sequences come from a human donor with aplastic anemia.

This clonotype occurred many times. The V gene is TRBV14, the J gene TRBJ2-1; D is ambiguous. CDR1 and CDR2 (germline): SGHDN, FVKESK. V lost 0 bases, J lost 9 bases, and 9 bases lay in between. This CDR3 has 13 amino acids. This chain's CDR3 is CASSQDTRSEQFF. CDR3 sequence (DNA): TGTGCCAGCAGCCAAGACACTCGAAGTGAGCAGTTCTTC. Filled out from reference TRBV14 and TRBJ2-1, the complete variable domain reads EAGVTQFPSHSVIEKGQTVTLRCDPISGHDNLYWYRRVMGKEIKFLLHFVKESKQDESGMPNNRFLAERTGGTYSTLKVQPAELEDSGVYFCASSQDTRSEQFFGPGTRLTVL.

This clonotype was picked up many times. The chain is built from TRBV27 and TRBJ1-6; D is unresolved. With 2 bases removed from V and 2 bases from J, the gap between germline ends came to 7 bases. The germline CDR1 and CDR2 sequences are MNHEY and SMNVEV (reference sequence). This CDR3 has 15 residues. CDR3 nucleotide sequence: TGTGCCAGCAGTTTAGAGGGCCCCTATAATTCACCCCTCCACTTT. It is translated as CASSLEGPYNSPLHF.

The table lists this clonotype with many counts. The chain has TRBV19 and TRBJ2-7, with TRBD1 matching 8 bases. The germline gives CDR1 LNHDA, CDR2 SQIVND (reference sequence). Trimming cost V 6 bases and J 6 bases; bases outside gene matches: 10. The CDR3 consists of 14 residues. For the CDR3, the DNA is TGTGCCAGTAGAGGGACAGGCAAAACCTCCGAGCAGTACTTC. Translated: CASRGTGKTSEQYF.

The chain has TRBV5-5 and TRBJ1-2; D is undetermined. Trimming removed 3 bases at V and 5 bases at J, with 14 bases between. Looked up from germline, CDR1 is SGHKS and CDR2 is YYEKEE (reference sequence). This CDR3 spans 14 amino acids. CDR3 sequence reads: CASSSPRGEYGYTF. CDR3 DNA: TGTGCCAGCAGCTCCCCCCGTGGGGAGTATGGCTACACCTTC.

The chain uses TRBV12-3 or TRBV12-4 and TRBJ2-3; D tentatively reads TRBD1 or TRBD2 (6 bases each). The CDR3 is 14 amino acids. Trimming pared 2 bases from V and 4 bases from J, leaving 10 bases between. The CDR3 DNA reads as TGTGCCAGCAGTTTAATGGGGGGCGCAGATACGCAGTATTTT. Translated, it gives CASSLMGGADTQYF.

This clonotype has a count of ten or more. The CDR3 nucleotides are TGTGCCAGTAGTATGGTCCACACAGATACGCAGTATTTT. This translates into CASSMVHTDTQYF. The chain has TRBV19 and TRBJ2-3; no firm D call. Trimming stripped 3 bases from V and 2 bases from J, with 6 bases between. The CDR3 has 13 amino acids. CDR1 is LNHDA, CDR2 SQIVND, per germline (reference sequence).

In its sample, this clonotype was seen a few times. The chain carries TRBV25-1 and TRBJ2-7; D could derive from TRBD1 or TRBD2 (6 bases each). Trimming cost V 8 bases and J 9 bases, with 26 bases left between them. The CDR3 totals 15 residues. Germline values: CDR1 MGHDK, CDR2 SYGVNS. The chain's CDR3 is CASLLRGQGVYRQYF. The CDR3 bases are TGTGCCAGCCTCCTCCGGGGGCAGGGCGTCTATCGGCAGTACTTC.

CDR3: CASSDGGMNTEAFF. The CDR3 bases are TGTGCCAGCAGTGACGGGGGTATGAACACTGAAGCTTTCTTT. The chain carries TRBV25-1 and TRBJ1-1, with a tentative D call TRBD1 (5 bases). CDR1 MGHDK and CDR2 SYGVNS come from the germline V gene. This CDR3 spans 14 amino acids. V was pared by 3 bases and J by 0 bases, with 8 bases between. The full variable domain, completed using reference TRBV25-1 and TRBJ1-1, is EADIYQTPRYLVIGTGKKITLECSQTMGHDKMYWYQQDPGMELHLIHYSYGVNSTEKGDLSSESTVSRIRTEHFPLTLESARPSHTSQYLCASSDGGMNTEAFFGQGTRLTVV.

This clonotype occurred a few times. The chain links TRBV13 to TRBJ1-6, with D tentatively TRBD1 (5 bases). Trimming took off 5 bases at V and 10 bases at J, with 9 bases between the two ends. CDR1 PRHDT and CDR2 FYEKMQ come from the germline V gene (reference sequence). The CDR3 spans 12 residues. The CDR3 coding sequence is TGTGCCAGCAGCCAGGGTGAATCACCCCTCCACTTT. Residues: CASSQGESPLHF.

This clonotype has a count of ten or more. The chain joins TRBV19 to TRBJ2-5, with TRBD2 as a possible D gene (7 bases). This CDR3 is built from 17 residues. V lost 2 bases and J lost 5, with 21 bases in between. Germline values: CDR1 LNHDA, CDR2 SQIVND (reference sequence). The CDR3: CASSIRPVGGAGETQYF. The DNA of the CDR3 is TGTGCCAGTAGTATAAGGCCGGTAGGGGGGGCCGGGGAGACCCAGTACTTC.

Concerning this clonotype itself: The CDR3 ends on some other residue instead of the conserved phenylalanine or tryptophan, so this is likely a read error. V gene TRBV10-3 combines with J gene TRBJ2-7, with 12 bases that match TRBD1. Trimming cost V 4 bases and J 5 bases; bases outside gene matches: 9. There are 16 residues in the CDR3. Germline-derived CDR1 and CDR2 are ENHRY and SYGVKD. In nucleotides, the CDR3 is TGTGCCATCAGTGGAGCCTTCGGGACAGGGGGCAACGAGCAGTACCTC. It specifies CAISGAFGTGGNEQYL.

J is TRBJ2-1 and V is TRBV20-1; 9 positions match TRBD2. From germline, CDR1 is DFQATT and CDR2 SNEGSKA (reference sequence). J lost 1 base, V lost 2 bases, and 3 bases had no gene match. This CDR3 is built from 15 residues. The CDR3, as DNA: TGCAGTGCTAGAAGACTAGCGGATTCCTACAATGAGCAGTTCTTC. The encoded protein is CSARRLADSYNEQFF.

This sequence joins TRBV7-8 and TRBJ1-5, with 10 bases fitting TRBD1. The CDR3 has 15 residues. Trimming took 5 bases from V and 7 from J; bases not matched to a gene: 8. Germline V gives CDR1 SGHVS, CDR2 FQNEAQ. The CDR3 DNA is TGTGCCAGCAGCGGCGACAGGGGGCAGAGACAGCCCCAGCATTTT. Translated, it gives CASSGDRGQRQPQHF.

V usage is TRBV5-1 and J usage is TRBJ1-2; unclear D gene. Between the trimmed V and J ends, which lost 0 bases and 1 base, there was a span of 13 bases. From germline, CDR1 is SGHRS and CDR2 YFSETQ. CDR3 length equals 16 residues. The CDR3 DNA reads as TGCGCCAGCAGCTTGGATTATTGGGGAAATAACTATGGCTACACCTTC. It is translated as CASSLDYWGNNYGYTF.

CDR3 sequence (DNA): TGTGCCACCAGTGATGATTATGGCTACACCTTC. It yields the protein CATSDDYGYTF. This chain connects TRBV24-1 to TRBJ1-2; D gene uncertain. The length of the CDR3 is 11 residues. Germline CDR1 reads KGHDR; CDR2 reads SFDVKD. V shed 3 bases and J shed 5 bases, with 3 bases lying between them.

A word on this clonotype: The junction shows a germline mismatch at one end, possibly a read error. The V gene is TRBV5-8, the J gene TRBJ1-1; D gene ambiguous. In germline, CDR1 is SGHTS, CDR2 YDEGEE. The CDR3 length is 14 residues. This CDR3 is CTSRLFRGYTEAFF. The CDR3 DNA sequence: TGTACCAGCCGCTTGTTCCGGGGTTACACTGAAGCTTTCTTT.

This clonotype came up a few times. The V and J genes are TRBV27 and TRBJ2-7; 14 bases are shared with TRBD2. Per germline, CDR1 MNHEY and CDR2 SMNVEV (reference sequence). J gave up 2 bases and V 3 bases, and 3 bases lay outside the gene matches. The length of the CDR3 is 16 residues. The CDR3 here is CASSLKTSGGAYEQYF. CDR3 sequence (DNA): TGTGCCAGCAGTTTGAAGACTAGCGGGGGGGCCTACGAGCAGTACTTC.

The chain recombines TRBV7-8 with TRBJ2-7, with no clear D. The CDR3 runs to 14 residues. The germline CDR1 and CDR2 sequences are SGHVS and FQNEAQ. Trimming stripped 0 bases from V and 7 bases from J, with 13 bases between. CDR3 in DNA: TGTGCCAGCAGCTTAGCATTCGAACCGCGAGAGCAGTACTTC. This codes for CASSLAFEPREQYF. The whole variable domain, filled in from reference TRBV7-8 and TRBJ2-7, reads GAGVSQSPRYKVAKRGQDVALRCDPISGHVSLFWYQQALGQGPEFLTYFQNEAQLDKSGLPSDRFFAERPEGSVSTLKIQRTQQEDSAVYLCASSLAFEPREQYFGPGTRLTVT.

This clonotype came up a few times. The rearrangement joins TRBV6-5 to TRBJ2-2; 7 nucleotides match TRBD1. From germline, CDR1 is MNHEY and CDR2 SVGAGI. V was pared by 7 bases and J by 4 bases, with 6 bases of the junction left unmatched. The CDR3 spans 14 residues. The chain's CDR3 is CASIFDRATGELFF. The CDR3 DNA sequence: TGTGCCAGCATTTTCGACAGGGCCACCGGGGAGCTGTTTTTT.

About this clonotype: The germline gene is not matched at one end of the junction; a read error may be the cause. CDR3 bases: TGTGCCAGTAGTTTGATGGGCCCTCCCTTT. Encoded protein: CASSLMGPPF. This chain joins TRBV19 and TRBJ1-4; no definite D call. The CDR3 length is 10 residues. CDR1 and CDR2 from the germline V gene are LNHDA and SQIVND (reference sequence).